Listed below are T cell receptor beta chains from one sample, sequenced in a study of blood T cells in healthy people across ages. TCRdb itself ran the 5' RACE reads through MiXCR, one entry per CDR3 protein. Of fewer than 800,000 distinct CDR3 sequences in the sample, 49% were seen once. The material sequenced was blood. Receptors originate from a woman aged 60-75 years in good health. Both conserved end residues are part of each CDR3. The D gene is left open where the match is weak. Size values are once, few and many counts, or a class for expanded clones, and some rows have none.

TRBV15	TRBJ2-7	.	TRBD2	CATSRDRGLAGDFILKNEQYF	TGTGCCACCAGCAGAGATAGGGGACTAGCGGGAGACTTCATCCTCAAGAATGAGCAGTACTTC
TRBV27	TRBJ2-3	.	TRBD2	CASSLGGLAGGRWYF	TGTGCCAGCAGTTTAGGGGGACTAGCGGGAGGGCGATGGTATTTT
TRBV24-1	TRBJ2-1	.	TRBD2	CATSEPGTRSHEQFF	TGTGCCACCAGTGAACCCGGGACTAGAAGCCATGAGCAGTTCTTC
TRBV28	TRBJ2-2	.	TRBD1	CASSGRDRYTGELFF	TGTGCCAGCAGTGGTCGGGACAGATACACCGGGGAGCTGTTTTTT
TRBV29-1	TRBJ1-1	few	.	CSVEVLDTEAFF	TGCAGCGTTGAAGTTTTGGACACTGAAGCTTTCTTT
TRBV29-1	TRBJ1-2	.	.	CSVEDPGGGYTF	TGCAGCGTTGAAGATCCCGGGGGCGGCTACACCTTC
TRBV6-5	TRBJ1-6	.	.	CASSRPSFYNSPLHF	TGTGCCAGCAGTCGACCTAGCTTCTATAATTCACCCCTCCACTTT
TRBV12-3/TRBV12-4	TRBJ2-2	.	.	CASSMIGELFF	TGTGCCAGCAGTATGATCGGGGAGCTGTTTTTT
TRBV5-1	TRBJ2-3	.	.	CASSLITRRSTDTQYF	TGCGCCAGCAGCCTAATAACGAGAAGAAGCACAGATACGCAGTATTTT
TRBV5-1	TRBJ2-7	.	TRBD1	CASSLDQGARDEQYF	TGCGCCAGCAGCTTGGACCAGGGGGCGAGGGACGAGCAGTACTTC
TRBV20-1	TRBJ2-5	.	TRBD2	CSARDWSSGGQETQYF	TGCAGTGCTAGAGATTGGTCCAGCGGGGGCCAAGAGACCCAGTACTTC
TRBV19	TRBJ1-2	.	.	CASSNDENYGYTF	TGTGCCAGTAGTAACGACGAGAACTATGGCTACACCTTC
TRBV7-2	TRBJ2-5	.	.	CASSLEFGRAQYF	TGTGCCAGCAGCTTAGAATTTGGTAGGGCGCAGTACTTC
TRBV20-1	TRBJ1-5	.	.	CSARDRGGNQPQHF	TGCAGTGCTAGAGATCGAGGGGGCAATCAGCCCCAGCATTTT
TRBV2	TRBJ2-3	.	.	CASSEFGTSTQYF	TGTGCCAGCAGTGAATTTGGCACATCGACGCAGTATTTT
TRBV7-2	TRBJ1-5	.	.	CASSSRPNQPQNF	TGTGCCAGCAGCTCGCGGCCCAATCAGCCCCAGAATTTT
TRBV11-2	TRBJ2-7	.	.	CASSAFSGGEQYF	TGTGCCAGCAGCGCATTCTCAGGGGGGGAGCAGTACTTC
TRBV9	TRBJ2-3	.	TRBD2	CASSVGPSGALMDTQYF	TGTGCCAGCAGCGTAGGGCCCAGCGGGGCCTTAATGGATACGCAGTATTTT
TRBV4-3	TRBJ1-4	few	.	CASSPVESDEKLFF	TGCGCCAGCAGCCCGGTGGAAAGTGATGAAAAACTGTTTTTT
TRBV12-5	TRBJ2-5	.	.	CASSLGLREEETQYF	TGTGCTAGCAGCCTGGGCCTCCGAGAAGAAGAGACCCAGTACTTC
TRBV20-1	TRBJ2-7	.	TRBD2	CSALAGDLSNEQYF	TGCAGTGCTCTAGCGGGAGACCTCTCCAATGAGCAGTACTTC
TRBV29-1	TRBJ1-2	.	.	CSATGQGYGYTF	TGCAGCGCAACAGGTCAGGGCTATGGCTACACCTTC
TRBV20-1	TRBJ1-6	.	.	CSATQGSSYNSPLHF	TGCAGTGCTACCCAGGGCAGCTCCTATAATTCACCCCTCCACTTT
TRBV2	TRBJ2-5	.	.	CASGPSRDIRETQYF	TGTGCCAGCGGACCTAGCCGGGACATAAGAGAGACCCAGTACTTC
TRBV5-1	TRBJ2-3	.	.	CASSHEGSGPSTDTQYF	TGCGCCAGCAGCCATGAGGGGAGCGGCCCAAGCACAGATACGCAGTATTTT
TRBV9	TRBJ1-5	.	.	CASSRDQNQPQHF	TGTGCCAGCAGCCGAGACCAGAATCAGCCCCAGCATTTT
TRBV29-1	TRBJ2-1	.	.	CSVGQGGSYNEQFF	TGCAGCGTTGGCCAGGGGGGATCCTACAATGAGCAGTTCTTC
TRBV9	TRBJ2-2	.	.	CASSVGRANTGELFF	TGTGCCAGCAGCGTGGGACGAGCCAACACCGGGGAGCTGTTTTTT
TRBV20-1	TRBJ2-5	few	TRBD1	CSAKTGGGETQYF	TGCAGTGCAAAAACAGGGGGCGGGGAGACCCAGTACTTC
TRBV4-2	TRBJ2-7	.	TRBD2	CASSQTSAGGEQYF	TGTGCCAGCAGCCAAACTAGCGCTGGTGGCGAGCAGTACTTC
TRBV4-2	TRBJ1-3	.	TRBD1	CASSQGTAGNTIYF	TGTGCCAGCAGCCAGGGGACAGCTGGAAACACCATATATTTT
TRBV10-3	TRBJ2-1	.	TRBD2	CAISELAGGGEQFF	TGTGCCATCAGTGAACTAGCGGGAGGGGGTGAGCAGTTCTTC
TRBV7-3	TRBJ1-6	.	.	CASSFDGSYNSPLHF	TGTGCCAGCAGCTTTGATGGCTCCTATAATTCACCCCTCCACTTT
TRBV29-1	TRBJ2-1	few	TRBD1	CSVVGQGNEQFF	TGCAGCGTCGTAGGACAGGGGAATGAGCAGTTCTTC
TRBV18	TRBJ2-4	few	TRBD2	CASSSTGGRRDIQYF	TGTGCCAGCTCTTCGACGGGAGGTAGACGGGACATTCAGTACTTC
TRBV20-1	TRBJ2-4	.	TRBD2	CSARDWTSVSGEQYF	TGCAGTGCTAGAGATTGGACTAGCGTATCGGGAGAGCAGTACTTC
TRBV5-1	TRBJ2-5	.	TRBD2	CASSLGLAGLYNEQYF	TGCGCCAGCAGCTTGGGGTTAGCGGGACTTTACAATGAGCAGTACTTC
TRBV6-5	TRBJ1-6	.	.	CASSYWGSNSPLHF	TGTGCCAGCAGTTACTGGGGCAGTAATTCACCCCTCCACTTT
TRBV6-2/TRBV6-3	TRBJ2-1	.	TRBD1	CASNLGQGAIYNEQFF	TGTGCCAGCAACCTGGGACAGGGGGCAATCTACAATGAGCAGTTCTTC
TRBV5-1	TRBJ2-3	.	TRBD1	CASSWTGESTDTQYF	TGCGCCAGCAGCTGGACAGGGGAAAGCACAGATACGCAGTATTTT
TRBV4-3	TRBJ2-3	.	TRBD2	CASSQDGTSGRGTDTQYF	TGCGCCAGCAGCCAAGATGGGACTAGCGGGAGGGGCACAGATACGCAGTATTTT
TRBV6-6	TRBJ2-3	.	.	CATNTPGRTDTQYF	TGTGCCACGAATACACCAGGCAGAACAGATACGCAGTATTTT
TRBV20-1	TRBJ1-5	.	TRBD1	CSARGSGTGVVQPQHF	TGCAGTGCTAGAGGTTCTGGGACAGGGGTGGTTCAGCCCCAGCATTTT
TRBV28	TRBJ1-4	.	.	CASSSSGRVQANEKLFF	.
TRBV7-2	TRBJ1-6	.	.	CASSLAKPGAGSPLHF	TGTGCCAGCAGCTTAGCAAAACCGGGGGCGGGCTCACCCCTCCACTTT
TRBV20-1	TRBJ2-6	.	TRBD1	CSGDRASGANVLTF	TGCAGTGGGGACAGGGCCTCTGGGGCCAACGTCCTGACTTTC
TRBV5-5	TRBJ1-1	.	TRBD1	CASSNQGGNPEAFF	TGTGCCAGCAGCAACCAGGGGGGGAACCCTGAAGCTTTCTTT